These 16 T cell receptor beta chains share one sample of origin, sequenced in a study of Graves' ophthalmopathy and Graves' hyperthyroidism. For repertoire sequencing, the TCR beta CDR3 regions were amplified from RNA transcripts. First-round RT-PCR employed HTBI primers, with a second-round multiplex PCR after it. MiXCR, applied by TCRdb to the multiplex PCR reads, yields one record per CDR3 protein. The table lists roughly 500,000 distinct CDR3 sequences, under 15% of them singletons. The sequencing sample was made of blood. Every receptor here comes from a woman aged 25 to 45 with Graves' ophthalmopathy.

This clonotype was counted many times. V is TRBV6-1 and J is TRBJ1-2; D not certain. The germline V and J ends were trimmed by 7 bases and 5 bases, with 8 bases remaining between them. This CDR3 has 11 amino acids. Germline V lookup: CDR1 MNHNS, CDR2 SASEGT. The CDR3 coding sequence is TGTGCCAGCAAAACATCTTATGGCTACACCTTC. This gives the protein CASKTSYGYTF.

The table lists this clonotype with many counts. This chain connects TRBV12-5 to TRBJ2-3; the D is unclear. V lost 1 base and J 3 bases, leaving 5 bases between the germline ends. CDR1 LGHNT and CDR2 FRNRAP come from the germline V gene. The CDR3 loop spans 13 amino acids. The CDR3 DNA reads as TGTGCTAGTGGTTTGGGTAGGACAGATACGCAGTATTTT. Residues: CASGLGRTDTQYF.

This clonotype was seen ten or more times. V gene TRBV7-9 combines with J gene TRBJ1-1; possibly TRBD1 for D (5 bases). The CDR3 sequence is 17 residues long. Trimming pared 5 bases from V and 6 bases from J, leaving 25 bases between. Germline V lookup: CDR1 SEHNR, CDR2 FQNEAQ (reference sequence). The CDR3 loop reads CASSPGTGARSGAEAFF. In DNA form, the CDR3 reads TGTGCCAGCAGCCCCGGGACTGGGGCCAGGTCTGGGGCTGAAGCTTTCTTT.

This clonotype was counted many times. V usage is TRBV11-2 and J usage is TRBJ2-5; TRBD2 matches at 7 bases. CDR1 and CDR2 (germline): SGHAT, FQNNGV. V trimming: 5 bases; J trimming: 0 bases; junction bases outside the gene matches: 12. The CDR3 has 17 residues. The CDR3 spells CASSPTRLARYQETQYF. CDR3 in DNA: TGTGCCAGCAGCCCGACCCGACTAGCCAGGTACCAAGAGACCCAGTACTTC.

This clonotype was counted ten times or more. This chain joins TRBV6-1 and TRBJ1-1; D is ambiguous. There are 11 residues in the CDR3. Germline V gene sequence: CDR1 MNHNS, CDR2 SASEGT. Trimming took 8 bases from V and 5 from J, leaving 9 bases between them. CDR3 DNA: TGTGCCAGCTGGGAAGATACTGAAGCTTTCTTT. Its translation is CASWEDTEAFF.

In this sample, this clonotype turned up many times. V usage is TRBV27 and J usage is TRBJ1-1, with D possibly TRBD1 on 5 matching bases. The CDR3 has 15 amino acids. The V end was cut by 2 bases, the J end by 1 base, with 11 bases between. CDR1 is MNHEY and CDR2 is SMNVEV in the germline V gene (reference sequence). The DNA for the CDR3 is TGTGCCAGCAGTTTAGTCAGGGCGAGGAACACTGAAGCTTTCTTT. Translating gives CASSLVRARNTEAFF.

This clonotype has a count of ten or more. V usage is TRBV7-9 and J usage is TRBJ1-1, with 7 bases matching TRBD1. This CDR3 has 14 residues. The germline V gene has CDR1 SEHNR and CDR2 FQNEAQ (reference sequence). Unmatched junction bases numbered 10, after V lost 6 bases and J lost 6 bases. CDR3 loop: CASSPKGAGSEAFF. The CDR3 DNA is TGTGCCAGCAGTCCCAAGGGGGCTGGGTCTGAAGCTTTCTTT.

This clonotype was observed at least ten times. This rearrangement joins TRBV28 to TRBJ1-1; no reliable D call. Germline V gene lookup returns CDR1 MDHEN and CDR2 SYDVKM. This CDR3 has 13 residues. V lost 8 bases, J lost 3 bases, and 13 bases lay in between. The CDR3 DNA reads as TGTGCCAGCGGAGGCCCCGGCGACACTGAAGCTTTCTTT. This gives the protein CASGGPGDTEAFF.

In this sample, this clonotype turned up many times. The chain recombines TRBV10-3 with TRBJ2-5; possibly TRBD1 or TRBD2 for D (5 bases each). From germline, CDR1 is ENHRY and CDR2 SYGVKD. The length of the CDR3 is 14 residues. Trimming left V 4 bases short and J 4 bases short, with 13 bases between. The CDR3 spells CAISVGTRGETQYF. In DNA, the CDR3 is TGTGCCATCAGTGTGGGGACCCGCGGAGAGACCCAGTACTTC.

This clonotype occurred many times. The chain employs TRBV7-9 and TRBJ1-3; D is ambiguous. Germline values: CDR1 SEHNR, CDR2 FQNEAQ (reference sequence). This CDR3 comprises 12 residues. V was cut by 9 bases and J by 1 base, with 7 bases left in between. CDR3 residues: CARRESGNTIYF. The CDR3 DNA reads TGTGCCAGGAGGGAATCTGGAAACACCATATATTTT.

This rearrangement joins TRBV6-1 to TRBJ1-1, with TRBD1 matching over 11 bases. The germline gives CDR1 MNHNS, CDR2 SASEGT. J lost 5 bases, V lost 7 bases, and 6 bases had no gene match. This CDR3 spans 14 amino acids. CDR3 residues: CASIGTGGGTEAFF. CDR3 DNA: TGTGCCAGCATTGGGACAGGGGGGGGAACTGAAGCTTTCTTT.

At least ten counts were recorded for this clonotype. This chain joins TRBV6-1 and TRBJ1-1, with D tentatively TRBD1 (6 bases). CDR1 is MNHNS, CDR2 SASEGT, per germline. Trimming shortened V by 8 bases and J by 5 bases, and 15 bases separated the two germline ends. This CDR3 contains 13 residues. The CDR3 nucleotides read TGTGCCAGCGAACTACAGGGAACGACTGAAGCTTTCTTT. Its protein product is CASELQGTTEAFF.

Of note for this clonotype: A much bigger clone sits one base away, suggesting this may be a read error. The rearrangement uses TRBV12-3 or TRBV12-4 and TRBJ1-2, with D perhaps matching TRBD1 (5 bases). CDR3 length: 14 residues. CDR3 bases: TGTGCCAGCAGTTTATGGGGCAGGCAAGGTGGCTACAGCTTC. As protein: CASSLWGRQGGYSF.

This clonotype has a count of ten or more. The J gene is TRBJ2-5, the V gene TRBV4-1, with D uncertain. The CDR3 covers 14 residues. The germline gives CDR1 MGHRA, CDR2 YSYEKL. The V end lost 2 bases, the J end lost 2 bases, and 9 bases lay between the germline ends. The CDR3 here is CASSQITRQETQYF. The CDR3 DNA sequence: TGCGCCAGCAGCCAAATCACCCGGCAAGAGACCCAGTACTTC.

This chain links TRBV29-1 with TRBJ2-7; 7 bases are shared with TRBD1. The J segment lost 4 bases and the V segment lost 3 bases, leaving 6 bases of the junction unmatched. The CDR3 runs 13 residues. The V gene's germline CDR1 is SQVTM and CDR2 ANQGSEA. The CDR3 reads CSVEAGGTYEQYF. DNA for the CDR3: TGCAGCGTTGAGGCAGGGGGAACGTACGAGCAGTACTTC.

This clonotype occurred a few times. The chain combines TRBV3-1 with TRBJ1-5; D gene uncertain. The germline V gene has CDR1 LGHDT and CDR2 YNNKEL (reference sequence). The CDR3 has 13 residues. V was shortened by 4 bases and J by 3 bases, with 7 bases between the two germline ends. The CDR3 DNA reads as TGTGCCAGCAGCCCCGACAACAATCAGCCCCAGCATTTT. It specifies CASSPDNNQPQHF.